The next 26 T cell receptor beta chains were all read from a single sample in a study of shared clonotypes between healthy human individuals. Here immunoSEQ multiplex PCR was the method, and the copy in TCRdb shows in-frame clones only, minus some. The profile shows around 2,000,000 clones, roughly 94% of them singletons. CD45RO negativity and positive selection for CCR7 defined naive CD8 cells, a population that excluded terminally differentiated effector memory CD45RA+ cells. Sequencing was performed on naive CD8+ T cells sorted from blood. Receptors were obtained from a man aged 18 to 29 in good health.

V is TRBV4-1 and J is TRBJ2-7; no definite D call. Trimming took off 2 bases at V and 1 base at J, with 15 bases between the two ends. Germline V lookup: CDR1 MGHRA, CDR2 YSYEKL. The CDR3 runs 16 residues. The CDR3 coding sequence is TGCGCCAGCAGCCAAAAGGACGGAAGCGCGTCCTACGAGCAGTACTTC. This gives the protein CASSQKDGSASYEQYF.

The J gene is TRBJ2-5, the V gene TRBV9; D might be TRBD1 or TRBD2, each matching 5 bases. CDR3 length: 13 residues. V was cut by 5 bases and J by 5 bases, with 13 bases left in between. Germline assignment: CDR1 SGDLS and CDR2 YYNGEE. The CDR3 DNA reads TGTGCCAGCAGTTATCAGGGAGATGAGACCCAGTACTTC. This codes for CASSYQGDETQYF.

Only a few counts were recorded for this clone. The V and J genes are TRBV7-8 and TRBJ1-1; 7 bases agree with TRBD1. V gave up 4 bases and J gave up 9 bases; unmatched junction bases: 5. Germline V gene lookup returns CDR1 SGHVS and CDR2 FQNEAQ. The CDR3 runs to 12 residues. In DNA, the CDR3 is TGTGCCAGCAGCTATGAGGGGGCTCAAGCTTTCTTT. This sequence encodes CASSYEGAQAFF.

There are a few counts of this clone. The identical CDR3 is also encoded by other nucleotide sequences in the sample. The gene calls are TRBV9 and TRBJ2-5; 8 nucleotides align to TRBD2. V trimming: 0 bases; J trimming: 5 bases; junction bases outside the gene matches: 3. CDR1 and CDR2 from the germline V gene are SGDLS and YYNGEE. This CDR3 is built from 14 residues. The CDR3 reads CASSVAGGLETQYF. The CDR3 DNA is TGTGCCAGCAGCGTAGCGGGGGGGCTGGAGACCCAGTACTTC.

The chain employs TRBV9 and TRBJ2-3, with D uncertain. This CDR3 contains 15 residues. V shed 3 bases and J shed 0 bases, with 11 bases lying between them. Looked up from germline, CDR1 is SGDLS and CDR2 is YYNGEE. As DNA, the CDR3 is TGTGCCAGCAGCGGGGCACGATCTAGCACAGATACGCAGTATTTT. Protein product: CASSGARSSTDTQYF.

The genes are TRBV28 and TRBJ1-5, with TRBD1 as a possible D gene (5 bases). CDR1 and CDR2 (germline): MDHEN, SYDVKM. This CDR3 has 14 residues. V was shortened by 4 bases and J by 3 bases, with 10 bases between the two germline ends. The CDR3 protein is CASSSRVNNQPQHF. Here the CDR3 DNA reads TGTGCCAGCAGTTCCAGGGTTAACAATCAGCCCCAGCATTTT.

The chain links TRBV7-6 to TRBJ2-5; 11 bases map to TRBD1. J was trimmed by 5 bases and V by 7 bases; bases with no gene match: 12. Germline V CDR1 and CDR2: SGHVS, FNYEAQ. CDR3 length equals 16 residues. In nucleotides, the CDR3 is TGTGCCAGCACCCTAGCGGTGGACAGGGGGCTGGAGACCCAGTACTTC. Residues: CASTLAVDRGLETQYF.

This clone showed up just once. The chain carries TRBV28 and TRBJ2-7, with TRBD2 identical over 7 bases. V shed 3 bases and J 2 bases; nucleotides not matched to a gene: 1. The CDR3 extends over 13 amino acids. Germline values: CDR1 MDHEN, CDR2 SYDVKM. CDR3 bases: TGTGCCAGCAGTTTGGGACTAACCTACGAGCAGTACTTC. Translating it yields CASSLGLTYEQYF. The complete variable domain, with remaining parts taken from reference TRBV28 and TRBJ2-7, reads DVKVTQSSRYLVKRTGEKVFLECVQDMDHENMFWYRQDPGLGLRLIYFSYDVKMKEKGDIPEGYSVSREKKERFSLILESASTNQTSMYLCASSLGLTYEQYFGPGTRLTVT.

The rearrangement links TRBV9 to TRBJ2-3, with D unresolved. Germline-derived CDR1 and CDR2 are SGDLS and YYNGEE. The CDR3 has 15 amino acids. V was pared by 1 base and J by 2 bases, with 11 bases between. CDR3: CASSVYQRHTDTQYF. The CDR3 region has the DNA TGTGCCAGCAGCGTATACCAGCGCCACACAGATACGCAGTATTTT.

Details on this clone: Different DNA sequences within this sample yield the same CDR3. The CDR3 DNA reads as TGTGCCAGCAGTCCCGGGACAGGCTACGAGCAGTACTTC. Its translation: CASSPGTGYEQYF. V and J are TRBV7-9 and TRBJ2-7, with 8 bases lining up with TRBD1. Germline CDR1 is SEHNR and CDR2 is FQNEAQ (reference sequence). The CDR3 length is 13 residues. V was clipped by 6 bases and J by 3 bases; unmatched bases: 4.

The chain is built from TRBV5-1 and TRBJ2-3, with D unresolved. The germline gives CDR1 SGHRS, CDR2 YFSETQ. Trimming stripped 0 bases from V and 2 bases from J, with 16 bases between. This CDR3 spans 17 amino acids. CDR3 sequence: CASSLVQSNYLTDTQYF. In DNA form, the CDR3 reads TGCGCCAGCAGCTTGGTCCAGTCCAACTATCTCACAGATACGCAGTATTTT.

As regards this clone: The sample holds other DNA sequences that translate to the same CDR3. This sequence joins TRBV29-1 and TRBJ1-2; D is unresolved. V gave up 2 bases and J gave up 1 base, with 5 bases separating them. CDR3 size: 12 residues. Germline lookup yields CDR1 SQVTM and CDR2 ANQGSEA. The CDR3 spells CSVETDNYGYTF. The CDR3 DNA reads TGCAGCGTTGAAACGGATAACTATGGCTACACCTTC.

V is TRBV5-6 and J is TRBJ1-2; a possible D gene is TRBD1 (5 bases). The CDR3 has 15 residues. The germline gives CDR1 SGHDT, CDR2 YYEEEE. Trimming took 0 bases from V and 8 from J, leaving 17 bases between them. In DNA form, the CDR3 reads TGTGCCAGCAGCTTGGACGCCACCCAGGGCGACGGCTACACCTTC. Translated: CASSLDATQGDGYTF. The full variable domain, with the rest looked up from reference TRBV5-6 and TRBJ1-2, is DAGVTQSPTHLIKTRGQQVTLRCSPKSGHDTVSWYQQALGQGPQFIFQYYEEEERQRGNFPDRFSGHQFPNYSSELNVNALLLGDSALYLCASSLDATQGDGYTFGSGTRLTVV.

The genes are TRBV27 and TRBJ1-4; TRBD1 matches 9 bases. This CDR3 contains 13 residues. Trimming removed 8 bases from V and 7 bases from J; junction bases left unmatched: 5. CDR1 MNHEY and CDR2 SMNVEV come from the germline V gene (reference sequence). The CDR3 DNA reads TGTGCCAGCGGAGACAGGGGGGGTGAAAAACTGTTTTTT. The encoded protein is CASGDRGGEKLFF.

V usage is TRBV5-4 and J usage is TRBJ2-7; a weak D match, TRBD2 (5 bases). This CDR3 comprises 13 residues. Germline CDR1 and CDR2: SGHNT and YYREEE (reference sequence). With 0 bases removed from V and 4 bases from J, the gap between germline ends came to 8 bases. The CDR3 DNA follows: TGTGCCAGCAGCTTGGGAGGGATTTACGAGCAGTACTTC. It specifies CASSLGGIYEQYF. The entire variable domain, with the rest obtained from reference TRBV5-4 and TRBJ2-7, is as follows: ETGVTQSPTHLIKTRGQQVTLRCSSQSGHNTVSWYQQALGQGPQFIFQYYREEENGRGNFPPRFSGLQFPNYSSELNVNALELDDSALYLCASSLGGIYEQYFGPGTRLTVT.

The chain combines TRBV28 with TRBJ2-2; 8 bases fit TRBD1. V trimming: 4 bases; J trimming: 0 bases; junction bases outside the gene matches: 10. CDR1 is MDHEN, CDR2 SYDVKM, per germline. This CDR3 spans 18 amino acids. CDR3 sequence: CASSSPRQGPSNTGELFF. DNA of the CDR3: TGTGCCAGCAGTTCACCTCGACAGGGGCCGTCGAACACCGGGGAGCTGTTTTTT.

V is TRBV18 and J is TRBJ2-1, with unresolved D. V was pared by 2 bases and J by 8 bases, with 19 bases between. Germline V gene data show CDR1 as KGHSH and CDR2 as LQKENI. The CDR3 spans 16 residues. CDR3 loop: CASSPGLIRNVDEQFF. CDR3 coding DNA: TGTGCCAGCTCACCAGGGCTCATTAGAAATGTGGATGAGCAGTTCTTC. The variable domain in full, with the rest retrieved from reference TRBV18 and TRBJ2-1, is NAGVMQNPRHLVRRRGQEARLRCSPMKGHSHVYWYRQLPEEGLKFMVYLQKENIIDESGMPKERFSAEFPKEGPSILRIQQVVRGDSAAYFCASSPGLIRNVDEQFFGPGTRLTVL.

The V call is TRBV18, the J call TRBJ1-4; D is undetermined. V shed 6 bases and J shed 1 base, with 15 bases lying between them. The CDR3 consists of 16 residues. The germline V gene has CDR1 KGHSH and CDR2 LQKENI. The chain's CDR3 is CASSPRPRQTNEKLFF. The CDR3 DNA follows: TGTGCCAGCTCGCCGCGACCTCGGCAAACTAATGAAAAACTGTTTTTT.

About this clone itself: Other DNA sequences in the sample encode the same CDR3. The CDR3 loop reads CASSTDREGNQPQHF. As DNA, the CDR3 is TGTGCCAGTAGCACGGACAGGGAGGGCAATCAGCCCCAGCATTTT. The gene calls are TRBV19 and TRBJ1-5; TRBD1 aligns across 8 bases. The germline gives CDR1 LNHDA, CDR2 SQIVND (reference sequence). The CDR3 runs to 15 residues. V trimming: 6 bases; J trimming: 2 bases; junction bases outside the gene matches: 6.

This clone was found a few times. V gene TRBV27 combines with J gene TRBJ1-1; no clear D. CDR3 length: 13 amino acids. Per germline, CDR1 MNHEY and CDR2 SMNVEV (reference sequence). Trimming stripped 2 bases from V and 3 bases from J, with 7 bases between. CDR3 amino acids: CASSLGWDTEAFF. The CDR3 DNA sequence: TGTGCCAGCAGTTTAGGTTGGGACACTGAAGCTTTCTTT.

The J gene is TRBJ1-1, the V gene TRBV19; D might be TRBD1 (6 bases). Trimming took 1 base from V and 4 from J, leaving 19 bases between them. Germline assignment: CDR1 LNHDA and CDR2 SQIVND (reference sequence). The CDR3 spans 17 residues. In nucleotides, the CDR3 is TGTGCCAGTAGTATAGCCCTCGGGGGGGCTGGTGCCACTGAAGCTTTCTTT. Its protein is CASSIALGGAGATEAFF.

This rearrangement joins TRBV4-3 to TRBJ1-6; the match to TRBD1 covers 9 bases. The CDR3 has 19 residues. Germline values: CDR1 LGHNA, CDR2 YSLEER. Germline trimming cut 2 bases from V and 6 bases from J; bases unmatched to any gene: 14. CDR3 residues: CASSQSPGQGLITNSPLHF. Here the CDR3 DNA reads TGCGCCAGCAGCCAATCGCCGGGACAGGGTCTCATAACTAATTCACCCCTCCACTTT.

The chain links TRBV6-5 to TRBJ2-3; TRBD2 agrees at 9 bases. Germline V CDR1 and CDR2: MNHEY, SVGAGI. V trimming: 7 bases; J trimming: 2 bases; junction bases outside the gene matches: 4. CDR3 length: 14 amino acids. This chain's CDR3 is CASTLAGVTDTQYF. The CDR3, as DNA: TGTGCCAGCACCTTAGCGGGAGTCACAGATACGCAGTATTTT.

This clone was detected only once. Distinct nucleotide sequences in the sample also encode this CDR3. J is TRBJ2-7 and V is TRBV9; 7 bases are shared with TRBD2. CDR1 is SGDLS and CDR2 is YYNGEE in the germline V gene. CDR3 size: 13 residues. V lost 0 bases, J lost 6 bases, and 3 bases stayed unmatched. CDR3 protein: CASSVGSSGEQYF. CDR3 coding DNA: TGTGCCAGCAGCGTAGGTTCTAGCGGCGAGCAGTACTTC.

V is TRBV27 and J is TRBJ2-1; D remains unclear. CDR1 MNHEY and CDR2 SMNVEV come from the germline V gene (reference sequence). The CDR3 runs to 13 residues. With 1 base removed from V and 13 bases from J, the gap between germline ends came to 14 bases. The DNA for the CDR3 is TGTGCCAGCAGTTTATATGGGGAAACTTTCCAGTTCTTC. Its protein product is CASSLYGETFQFF.

Here the CDR3 reads CASSFFYNEQFF. For the CDR3, the DNA is TGTGCCAGCAGCTTCTTTTACAATGAGCAGTTCTTC. The chain uses TRBV7-9 and TRBJ2-1; D is unclear. This CDR3 is 12 amino acids long. The V end was cut by 3 bases, the J end by 4 bases, with 4 bases between. Germline values: CDR1 SEHNR, CDR2 FQNEAQ (reference sequence).